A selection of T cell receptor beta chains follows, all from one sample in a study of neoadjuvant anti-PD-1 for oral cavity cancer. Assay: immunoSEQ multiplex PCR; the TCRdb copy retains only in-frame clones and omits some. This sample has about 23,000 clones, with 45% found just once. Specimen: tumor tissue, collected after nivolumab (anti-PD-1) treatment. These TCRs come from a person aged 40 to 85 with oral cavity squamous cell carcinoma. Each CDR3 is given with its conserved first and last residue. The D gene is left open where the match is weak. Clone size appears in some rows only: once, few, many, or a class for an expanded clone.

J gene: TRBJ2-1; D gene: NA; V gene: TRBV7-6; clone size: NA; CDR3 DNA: TGTGCCAGCAGCTTAGTCCGAGAAAACAATGAGCAGTTCTTC; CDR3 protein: CASSLVRENNEQFF
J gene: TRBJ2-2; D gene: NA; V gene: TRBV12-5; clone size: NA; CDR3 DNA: TGTGCTAGTGGTTTATCCGGGAACACCGGGGAGCTGTTTTTT; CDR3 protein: CASGLSGNTGELFF
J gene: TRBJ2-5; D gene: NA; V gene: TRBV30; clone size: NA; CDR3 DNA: TGTGCCTGGAGCGCTTCCAGGGAAGGGACCCAGTACTTC; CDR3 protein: CAWSASREGTQYF
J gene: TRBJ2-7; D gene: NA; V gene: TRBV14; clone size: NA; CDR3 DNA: TGTGCCAGCAGCCCCGTTGGGAGCAGGTCGAGCTCCTACGAGCAGTACTTC; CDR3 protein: CASSPVGSRSSSYEQYF
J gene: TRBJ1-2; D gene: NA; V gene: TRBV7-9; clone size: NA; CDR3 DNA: TGTGCCAGCAGCTTAGCCGGTAACTATGGCTACACCTTC; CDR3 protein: CASSLAGNYGYTF
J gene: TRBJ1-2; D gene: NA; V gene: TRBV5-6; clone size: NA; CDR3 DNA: TGTGCCAGCAGCTTGGACAGCGCTGGGAGCTATGGCTACACCTTC; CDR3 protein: CASSLDSAGSYGYTF
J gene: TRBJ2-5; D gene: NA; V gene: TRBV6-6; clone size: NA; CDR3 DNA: TGTGCCAGCAGTTACTCGACTTACCGGGGTGAGACCCAGTACTTC; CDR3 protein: CASSYSTYRGETQYF
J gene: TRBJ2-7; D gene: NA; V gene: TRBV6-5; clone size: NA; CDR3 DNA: TGTGCCAGCAGCCGTTCAGGGTTCTACGAGCAGTACTTC; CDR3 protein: CASSRSGFYEQYF
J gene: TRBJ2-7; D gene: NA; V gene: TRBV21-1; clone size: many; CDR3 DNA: TGTGCCAGCAGAAGAATAGATTGGCCCTCCTACGAGCAGTACTTC; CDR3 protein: CASRRIDWPSYEQYF
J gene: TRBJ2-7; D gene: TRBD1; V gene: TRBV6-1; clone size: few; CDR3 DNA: TGTGCCAGCCAGGGGGCCTACGAGCAGTACTTC; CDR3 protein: CASQGAYEQYF
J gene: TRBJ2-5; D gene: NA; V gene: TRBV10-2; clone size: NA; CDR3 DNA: TGCGCCAGCAGTTTCCTAGGGATGCGCCAAGAGACCCAGTACTTC; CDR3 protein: CASSFLGMRQETQYF
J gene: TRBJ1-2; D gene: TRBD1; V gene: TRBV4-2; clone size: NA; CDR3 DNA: TGTGCCAGCAGCCAAGATGGTACCGGGACAGACTATGGCTACACCTTC; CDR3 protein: CASSQDGTGTDYGYTF
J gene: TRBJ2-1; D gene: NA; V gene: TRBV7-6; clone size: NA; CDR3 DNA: TGTGCCAGCAGCATGAGGACAGACAATGAGCAGTTCTTC; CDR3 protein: CASSMRTDNEQFF
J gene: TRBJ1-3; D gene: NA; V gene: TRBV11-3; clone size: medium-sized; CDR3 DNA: TGTGCCAGCAGCTTAGGGCAGCCCGGAAACACCATATATTTT; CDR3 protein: CASSLGQPGNTIYF
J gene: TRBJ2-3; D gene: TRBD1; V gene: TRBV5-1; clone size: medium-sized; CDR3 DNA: TGCGCCAGCAGCTTGGATACAGGGGGCGCCACAGATACGCAGTATTTT; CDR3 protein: CASSLDTGGATDTQYF
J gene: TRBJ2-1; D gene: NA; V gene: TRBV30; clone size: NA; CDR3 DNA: TGTGCCTGGCAACCCGGGACCAACAATGAGCAGTTCTTC; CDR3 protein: CAWQPGTNNEQFF
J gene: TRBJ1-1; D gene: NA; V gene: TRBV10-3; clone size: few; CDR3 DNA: TGTGCCTTGAGGCCGGGGTTCGGCACTGAAGCTTTCTTT; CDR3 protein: CALRPGFGTEAFF
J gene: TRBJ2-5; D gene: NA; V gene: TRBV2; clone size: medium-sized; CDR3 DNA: TGTGCCAGCGGGGAGCGGGCCCAGTACTTC; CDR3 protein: CASGERAQYF